Listed here are 16 T cell receptor beta chains from one sample, sequenced in a study of T cells in Graves' hyperthyroidism and ophthalmopathy. Amplification of TCR beta CDR3 regions used RNA as the template. Primed by the HTBI set, a first-round RT-PCR was run on the TCR CDR3. A single record per CDR3 protein comes from TCRdb applying MiXCR to the multiplex PCR reads. The sample has some 510,000 distinct CDR3 sequences; about half are singletons. The sequencing input was peripheral blood or thyroid tissue (not recorded which). The receptors here all came from a woman under 30 with Graves' hyperthyroidism.

This clonotype was observed a handful of times. The V and J genes are TRBV10-3 and TRBJ2-7; no reliable D call. The CDR3 loop spans 12 amino acids. Germline lookup yields CDR1 ENHRY and CDR2 SYGVKD. V dropped 10 bases and J dropped 1 base, with 11 bases sitting between them. This CDR3 reads CATRLSSYEQYF. CDR3 nucleotide sequence: TGTGCCACCAGGCTTTCGTCCTACGAGCAGTACTTC.

The chain is built from TRBV5-1 and TRBJ1-2; unclear D gene. CDR1 is SGHRS and CDR2 is YFSETQ in the germline V gene. This CDR3 has 13 residues. Between the trimmed V and J ends, which lost 2 bases and 2 bases, there was a span of 7 bases. The CDR3 DNA sequence: TGCGCCAGCAGCTTTACAGCGAACTATGGCTACACCTTC. Its protein product is CASSFTANYGYTF.

On this clonotype itself: A read error may explain this, as a much larger clone is one base away. The chain recombines TRBV2 with TRBJ1-1; D is perhaps TRBD1 (5 bases). This CDR3 has 14 residues. Looked up from germline, CDR1 is SNHLY and CDR2 is FYNNEI. The CDR3 is CASSERGPHTEASF. The DNA of the CDR3 is TGTGCCAGCAGTGAAAGGGGACCACACACTGAAGCTTCCTTT.

The chain uses TRBV7-9 and TRBJ1-3, with a possible D match to TRBD1 (6 bases). V lost 5 bases to trimming and J lost 0 bases, with 11 bases between them. CDR1 SEHNR and CDR2 FQNEAQ come from the germline V gene (reference sequence). The CDR3 length is 15 residues. CDR3: CASSQDRLSGNTIYF. CDR3 in DNA: TGTGCCAGCAGCCAAGACAGGCTCTCTGGAAACACCATATATTTT.

This clonotype was seen at least ten times. The J gene is TRBJ1-2, the V gene TRBV7-9; 10 bases map to TRBD1. V was clipped by 6 bases and J by 3 bases; unmatched bases: 4. Germline V CDR1 and CDR2: SEHNR, FQNEAQ (reference sequence). The CDR3 is 14 residues long. This chain's CDR3 is CASSLTGGDYGYTF. The CDR3 region has the DNA TGTGCCAGCAGTTTGACAGGGGGCGACTATGGCTACACCTTC.

The rearrangement joins TRBV2 to TRBJ2-5; 11 bases agree with TRBD2. This CDR3 contains 17 residues. Germline lookup yields CDR1 SNHLY and CDR2 FYNNEI. J gave up 5 bases and V 7 bases, and 15 bases lay outside the gene matches. DNA for the CDR3: TGTGCCAGCACCTTAGGGGGGACTAGCGGAAAAAGGGAGACCCAGTACTTC. Translated, it gives CASTLGGTSGKRETQYF.

V gene TRBV7-9 combines with J gene TRBJ1-4, with D possibly TRBD1 on 5 matching bases. The CDR3 is made up of 12 amino acids. Germline CDR1 and CDR2: SEHNR and FQNEAQ (reference sequence). V was trimmed by 0 bases and J by 10 bases, leaving 6 bases between them. CDR3 nucleotides: TGTGCCAGCAGCTTAGCGGGGCTAAAACTGTTTTTT. It specifies CASSLAGLKLFF. Full variable domain (remainder filled in from reference TRBV7-9 and TRBJ1-4): DTGVSQNPRHKITKRGQNVTFRCDPISEHNRLYWYRQTLGQGPEFLTYFQNEAQLEKSRLLSDRFSAERPKGSFSTLEIQRTEQGDSAMYLCASSLAGLKLFFGSGTQLSVL.

This clonotype was observed a handful of times. A clone one base away is much larger, so this may be a read error. V and J are TRBV29-1 and TRBJ1-1; 8 bases line up with TRBD1. Per germline, CDR1 SQVTM and CDR2 ANQGSEA. The CDR3 extends over 12 amino acids. V was pared by 3 bases and J by 6 bases, with 3 bases of the junction left unmatched. This CDR3 is CSVEDRVPEAFF. The CDR3 DNA reads as TGCAGCGTTGAGGACAGGGTACCTGAAGCTTTCTTT.

The chain is built from TRBV7-2 and TRBJ1-2; no clear D gene. V lost 2 bases and J 8 bases, leaving 15 bases between the germline ends. CDR1 and CDR2 from the germline V gene are SGHTA and FQGNSA. The CDR3 contains 14 residues. The CDR3 region is CASSLIRTSPGYTF. For the CDR3, the DNA is TGTGCCAGCAGCTTAATCAGGACGTCTCCCGGCTACACCTTC.

Note on this clonotype: This could be a read error, since a much larger clone is one nucleotide away. The chain is built from TRBV10-2 and TRBJ2-7; 13 bases fit TRBD2. Trimming cost V 7 bases and J 2 bases; bases outside gene matches: 5. This CDR3 is 15 amino acids long. Germline lookup yields CDR1 WSHSY and CDR2 SAAADI. The CDR3 protein is CASNRLAGGTYEQYF. The CDR3 coding sequence is TGCGCCAGCAACCGACTAGCGGGAGGCACCTACGAGCAGTACTTC.

This clonotype was counted at least ten times. The chain has TRBV2 and TRBJ2-7; tentatively, D is TRBD1 or TRBD2 (5 bases each). This CDR3 has 14 residues. Germline-derived CDR1 and CDR2 are SNHLY and FYNNEI. Trimming shortened V by 6 bases and J by 2 bases, and 14 bases separated the two germline ends. CDR3 residues: CASRWGTATYEQYF. The DNA of the CDR3 is TGTGCCAGCAGATGGGGGACGGCTACCTACGAGCAGTACTTC. Complete variable domain (other parts from reference TRBV2 and TRBJ2-7): EPEVTQTPSHQVTQMGQEVILRCVPISNHLYFYWYRQILGQKVEFLVSFYNNEISEKSEIFDDQFSVERPDGSNFTLKIRSTKLEDSAMYFCASRWGTATYEQYFGPGTRLTVT.

The V gene is TRBV7-2, the J gene TRBJ2-5; 9 bases align to TRBD1. The last part of the DNA fits TRBJ2-7 better; the J call may be wrong. CDR3 size: 15 residues. Germline V gene lookup returns CDR1 SGHTA and CDR2 FQGNSA. As DNA, the CDR3 is TGTGCCAGCAGCTTGGGGGCGACAGGGGGCTACGAGCAGTACTTC. This codes for CASSLGATGGYEQYF.

This clonotype was found a few times. Germline is not matched at one junction end, which may reflect a read error. The chain couples TRBV7-9 to TRBJ2-7; unclear D gene. CDR3 size: 14 residues. Germline V lookup: CDR1 SEHNR, CDR2 FQNEAQ (reference sequence). CDR3 DNA: TGCGCCAGCAGCCCCTCATCCCAAAACTACGAGCAGTACTTC. Protein: CASSPSSQNYEQYF.

This chain uses TRBV6-1 with TRBJ2-7; TRBD2 agrees at 13 bases. Looked up from germline, CDR1 is MNHNS and CDR2 is SASEGT. There are 18 residues in the CDR3. Trimming at V came to 6 bases and at J to 2 bases, leaving 13 bases not matched to a gene. DNA for the CDR3: TGTGCCAGCAGCTCCAGACTAGCGGGAGGCAATATTCCCTACGAGCAGTACTTC. Its protein product is CASSSRLAGGNIPYEQYF.

V and J are TRBV7-8 and TRBJ1-3; the match to TRBD1 covers 9 bases. There are 15 residues in the CDR3. The V gene's germline CDR1 is SGHVS and CDR2 FQNEAQ. The junction had 8 bases not matched to a gene; V was cut back by 5 bases and J by 6 bases. Written as DNA, the CDR3 is TGTGCCAGCAGCGAGGAACAGGGGGCTAAAAACACCATATATTTT. Protein product: CASSEEQGAKNTIYF.

This clonotype was seen a few times. The chain joins TRBV24-1 to TRBJ1-1; a possible D gene is TRBD1 (5 bases). The germline V gene encodes CDR1 KGHDR and CDR2 SFDVKD. Trimming removed 11 bases at V and 3 bases at J, with 15 bases between. CDR3 length: 13 amino acids. The CDR3 coding sequence is TGTGCCAGCTCACTGACAGACGACACTGAAGCTTTCTTT. Residues: CASSLTDDTEAFF.